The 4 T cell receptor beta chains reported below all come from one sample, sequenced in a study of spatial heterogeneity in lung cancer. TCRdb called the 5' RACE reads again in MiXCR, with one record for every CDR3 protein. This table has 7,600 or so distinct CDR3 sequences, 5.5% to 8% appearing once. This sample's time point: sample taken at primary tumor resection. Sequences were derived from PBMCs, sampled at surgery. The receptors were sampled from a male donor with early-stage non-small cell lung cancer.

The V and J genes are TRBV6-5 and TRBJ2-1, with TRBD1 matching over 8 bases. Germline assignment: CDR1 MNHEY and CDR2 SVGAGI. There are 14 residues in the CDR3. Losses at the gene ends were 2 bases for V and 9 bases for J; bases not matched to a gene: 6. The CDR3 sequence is CASSYARGRSEQFF. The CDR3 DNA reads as TGTGCCAGCAGTTACGCCAGGGGGCGCAGTGAGCAGTTCTTC.

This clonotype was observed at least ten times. CDR3 DNA sequence: TGTGCCAGCTCACCAACCAGCCCCTACGAGCAGTACGTC. Translated: CASSPTSPYEQYV. The V gene is TRBV18, the J gene TRBJ2-7; unclear D gene. The V and J ends lost 2 bases and 2 bases respectively, with 7 bases between them. CDR1 and CDR2 from the germline V gene are KGHSH and LQKENI. The length of the CDR3 is 13 residues.

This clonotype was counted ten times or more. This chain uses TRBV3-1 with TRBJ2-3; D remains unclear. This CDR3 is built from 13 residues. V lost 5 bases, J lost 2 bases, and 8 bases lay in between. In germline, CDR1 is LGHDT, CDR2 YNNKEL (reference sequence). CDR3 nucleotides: TGTGCCAGCAGCGCCACCCCCACAGATACGCAGTATTTT. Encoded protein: CASSATPTDTQYF.

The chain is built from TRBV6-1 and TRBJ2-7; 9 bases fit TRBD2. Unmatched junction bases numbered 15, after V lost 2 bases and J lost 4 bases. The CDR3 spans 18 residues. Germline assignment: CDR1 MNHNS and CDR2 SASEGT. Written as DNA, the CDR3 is TGTGCCAGCAGTGAACGGCATAGCAGGGGAGCGGGGGGTTACGAGCAGTACGTC. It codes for CASSERHSRGAGGYEQYV.